The source of this T cell receptor (beta chain) is a study of blood T cell repertoires in COVID-19. Germline V CDR1 and CDR2: SSHAT, FNYEAQ (reference sequence). This CDR3 is 17 amino acids long. On this clone itself: Germline is not matched at one junction end, which may reflect a read error.

As processed by the authors: Reference gene primers were amplified, and this amplification served to estimate nucleated cell counts. TCRdb's table, derived via immunoSEQ multiplex PCR, lists solely in-frame clones and lacks some. The V and J calls and clone size are taken from that table; D and trimming were inferred from the DNA. The sample includes around 140,000 clones, around four fifths seen only once; the top ten take about 2.2%. J is TRBJ2-5 and V is TRBV7-7; 9 bases agree with TRBD2. The sequence came from a middle-aged man with acute COVID-19. What was sequenced was PBMCs or T cells enriched from blood (not recorded which). The DNA of the CDR3 is TGTGCTAGCAGCTTAGGCCCTCGGGCTAGCGGGGAAGAGACCCAGTACTTC. Residues: CASSLGPRASGEETQYF. Based on the CDR3 plus reference TRBV7-7 and TRBJ2-5, the full variable domain is GAGVSQSPRYKVTKRGQDVTLRCDPISSHATLYWYQQALGQGPEFLTYFNYEAQPDKSGLPSDRFSAERPEGSISTLTIQRTEQRDSAMYRCASSLGPRASGEETQYFGPGTRLLVL.